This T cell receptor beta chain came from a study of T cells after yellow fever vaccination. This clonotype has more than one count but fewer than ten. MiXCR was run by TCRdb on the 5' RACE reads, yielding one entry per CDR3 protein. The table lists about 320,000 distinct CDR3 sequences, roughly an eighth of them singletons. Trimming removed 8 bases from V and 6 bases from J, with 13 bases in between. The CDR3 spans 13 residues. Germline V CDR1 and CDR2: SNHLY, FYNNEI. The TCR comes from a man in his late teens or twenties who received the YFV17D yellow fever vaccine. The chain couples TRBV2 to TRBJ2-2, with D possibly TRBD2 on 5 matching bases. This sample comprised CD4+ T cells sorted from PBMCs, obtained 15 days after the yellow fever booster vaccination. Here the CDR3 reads CASGQAGAGELFF. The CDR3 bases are TGTGCCAGCGGGCAAGCCGGGGCCGGGGAGCTGTTTTTT.